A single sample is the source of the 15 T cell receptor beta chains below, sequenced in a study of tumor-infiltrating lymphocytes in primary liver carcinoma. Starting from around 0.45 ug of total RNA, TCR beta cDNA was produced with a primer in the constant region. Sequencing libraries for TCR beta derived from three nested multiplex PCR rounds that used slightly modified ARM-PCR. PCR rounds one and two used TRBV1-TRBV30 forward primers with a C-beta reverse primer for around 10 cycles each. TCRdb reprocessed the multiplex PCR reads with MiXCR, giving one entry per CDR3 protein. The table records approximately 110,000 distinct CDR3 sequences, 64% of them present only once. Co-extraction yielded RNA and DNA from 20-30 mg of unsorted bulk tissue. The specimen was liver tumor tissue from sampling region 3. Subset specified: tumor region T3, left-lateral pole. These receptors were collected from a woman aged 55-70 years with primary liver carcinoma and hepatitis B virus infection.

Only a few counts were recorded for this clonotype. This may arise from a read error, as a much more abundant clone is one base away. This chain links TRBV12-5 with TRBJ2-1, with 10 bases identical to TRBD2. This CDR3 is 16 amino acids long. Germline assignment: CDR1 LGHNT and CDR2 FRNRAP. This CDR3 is CASGSTIAGGGNERFF. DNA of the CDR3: TGTGCTAGTGGTTCGACCATAGCGGGAGGAGGGAATGAGCGGTTCTTC.

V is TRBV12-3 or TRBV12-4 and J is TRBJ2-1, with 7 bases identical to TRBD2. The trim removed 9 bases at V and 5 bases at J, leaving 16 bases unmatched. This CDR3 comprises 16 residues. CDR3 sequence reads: CASSPPNSGLNNEQFF. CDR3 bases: TGTGCCAGTAGCCCCCCCAATAGCGGGCTCAACAATGAGCAGTTCTTC.

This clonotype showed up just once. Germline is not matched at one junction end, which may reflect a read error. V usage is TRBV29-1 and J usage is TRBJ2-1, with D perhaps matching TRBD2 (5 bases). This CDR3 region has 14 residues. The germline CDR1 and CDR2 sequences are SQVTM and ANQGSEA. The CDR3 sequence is CSVGGPREVNEHFF. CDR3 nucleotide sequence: TGCAGCGTTGGAGGGCCGAGGGAAGTCAATGAGCACTTCTTC.

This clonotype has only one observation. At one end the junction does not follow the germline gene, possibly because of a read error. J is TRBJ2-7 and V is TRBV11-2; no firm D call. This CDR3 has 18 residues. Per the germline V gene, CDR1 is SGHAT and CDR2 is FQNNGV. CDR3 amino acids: CASSLDWVSLMGPYEQYF. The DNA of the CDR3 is TGTGCCAGCAGCTTAGATTGGGTCAGTCTAATGGGTCCCTACGAGCAGTACTTT.

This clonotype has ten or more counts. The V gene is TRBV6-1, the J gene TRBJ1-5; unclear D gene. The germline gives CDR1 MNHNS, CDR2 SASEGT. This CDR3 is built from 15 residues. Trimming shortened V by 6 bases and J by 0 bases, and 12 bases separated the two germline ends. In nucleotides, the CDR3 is TGTGCCAGCAGAAAGTCAGGAGATAGCAATCAGCCCCAGCATTTT. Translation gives CASRKSGDSNQPQHF.

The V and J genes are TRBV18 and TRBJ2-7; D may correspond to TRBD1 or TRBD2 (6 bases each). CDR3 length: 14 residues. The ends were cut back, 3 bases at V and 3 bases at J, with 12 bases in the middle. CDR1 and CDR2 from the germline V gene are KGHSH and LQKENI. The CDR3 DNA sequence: TGTGCCAGCTCACCGGGGGGCGATCTCTACGAGCAGTACTTC. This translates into CASSPGGDLYEQYF.

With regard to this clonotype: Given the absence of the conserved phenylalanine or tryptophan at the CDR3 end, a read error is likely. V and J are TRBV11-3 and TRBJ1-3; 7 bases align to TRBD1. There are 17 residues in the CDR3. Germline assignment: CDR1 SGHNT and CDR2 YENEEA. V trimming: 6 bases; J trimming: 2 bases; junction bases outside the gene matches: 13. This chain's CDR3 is CASRTTGALTPGNTIYS. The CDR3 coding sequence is TGTGCCAGCAGGACTACAGGGGCTTTAACTCCTGGAAACACCATATATTCT.

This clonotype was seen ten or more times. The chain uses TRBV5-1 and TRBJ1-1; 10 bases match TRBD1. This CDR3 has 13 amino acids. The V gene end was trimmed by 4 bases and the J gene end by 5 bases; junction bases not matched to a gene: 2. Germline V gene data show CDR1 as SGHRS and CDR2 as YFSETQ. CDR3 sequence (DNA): TGCGCCAGCAGCCTGGACAGGGGGACTGAAGCTTTCTTT. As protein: CASSLDRGTEAFF.

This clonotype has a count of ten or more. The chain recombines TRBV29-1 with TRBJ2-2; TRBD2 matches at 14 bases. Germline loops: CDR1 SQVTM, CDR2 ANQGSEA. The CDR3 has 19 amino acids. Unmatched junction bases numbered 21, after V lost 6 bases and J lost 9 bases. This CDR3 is CSVGGLAGARSASTRELFF. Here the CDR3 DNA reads TGCAGCGTGGGGGGACTAGCGGGAGCGAGAAGTGCGAGTACCCGGGAGCTGTTTTTT.

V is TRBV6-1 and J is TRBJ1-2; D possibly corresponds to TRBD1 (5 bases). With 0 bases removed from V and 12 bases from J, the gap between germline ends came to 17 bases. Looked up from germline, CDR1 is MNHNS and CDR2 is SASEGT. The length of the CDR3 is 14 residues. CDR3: CASSEARAEEGHTF. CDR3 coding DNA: TGTGCCAGCAGTGAAGCCAGGGCAGAGGAGGGCCACACCTTC.

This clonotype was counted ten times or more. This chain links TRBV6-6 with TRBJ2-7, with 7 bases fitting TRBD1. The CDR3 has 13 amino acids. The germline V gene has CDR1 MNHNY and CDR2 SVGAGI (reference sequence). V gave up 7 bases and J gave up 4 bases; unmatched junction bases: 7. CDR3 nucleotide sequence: TGTGCCAGCAAATTGGGACAGCTATACGAGCAGTACTTC. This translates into CASKLGQLYEQYF.

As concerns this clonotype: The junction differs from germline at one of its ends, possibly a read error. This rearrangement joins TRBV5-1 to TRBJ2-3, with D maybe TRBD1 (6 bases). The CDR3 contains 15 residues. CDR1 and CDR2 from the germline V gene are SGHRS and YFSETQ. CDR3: CASSFWTDSTDMQYF. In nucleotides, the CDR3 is TGTGCCAGCAGCTTCTGGACAGACAGCACAGATATGCAGTATTTT.

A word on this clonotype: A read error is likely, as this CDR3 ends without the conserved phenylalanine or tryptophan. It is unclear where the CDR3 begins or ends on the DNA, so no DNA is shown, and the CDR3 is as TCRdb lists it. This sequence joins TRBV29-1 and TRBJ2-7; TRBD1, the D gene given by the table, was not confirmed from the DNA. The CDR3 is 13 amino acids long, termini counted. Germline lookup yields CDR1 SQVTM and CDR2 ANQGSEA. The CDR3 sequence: CSVTFGGLAEHYL.

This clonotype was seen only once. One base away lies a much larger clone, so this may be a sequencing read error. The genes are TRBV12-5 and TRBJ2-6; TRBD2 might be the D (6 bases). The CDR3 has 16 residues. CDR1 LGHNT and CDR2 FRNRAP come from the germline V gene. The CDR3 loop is CASGSWRGSGADVLTF. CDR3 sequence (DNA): TGTGCTAGTGGTTCCTGGAGGGGTTCTGGGGCCGACGTCCTGACTTTC.

Here the CDR3 reads CASSQSAINGEQYF. CDR3 bases: TGTGCCAGCAGCCAGTCGGCAATTAACGGCGAGCAGTACTTC. The chain couples TRBV4-2 to TRBJ2-7; D gene uncertain. The germline CDR1 and CDR2 sequences are LGHNA and YNFKEQ. Trimming took off 3 bases at V and 6 bases at J, with 15 bases between the two ends. The CDR3 runs to 14 residues.